This T cell receptor (beta chain) emerged from a study of shared clonotypes between healthy human individuals. Study findings and constraints: What naive subsets generally showed was a larger estimated richness than memory subsets showed.

Of note for this clone: What it recognizes is unknown.

The method was immunoSEQ multiplex PCR; TCRdb's version includes in-frame clones alone and lacks a portion of them. This sample has about 600,000 clones, with less than 98% found just once. The CDR3 totals 14 residues. V shed 10 bases, J shed 5 bases, and the junction held 12 bases outside the gene matches. From germline, CDR1 is MDHEN and CDR2 SYDVKM. This rearrangement joins TRBV28 to TRBJ1-2, with TRBD1 identical over 8 bases. The sequenced material came from naive CD4+ T cells sorted from blood. Subset defined: CD45RA+ positively selected. The sequence derives from a woman aged 30 to 39 in good health. The CDR3 nucleotides read TGTGCCACCTCTTGGGCGGGACAGGATTATGGCTACACCTTC. Protein sequence: CATSWAGQDYGYTF.